Presented here are 28 T cell receptor beta chains from one specimen sequenced in a study of T cell responses to AZD1222 COVID-19 vaccine. Only in-frame clones appear in the TCRdb table, and some are missing; sequencing was by immunoSEQ multiplex PCR. Found here are 150,000 or so clones, about nine tenths of them singletons; the top ten hold approximately 1.5%. The specimen was peripheral blood, collected on day 0 of AZD1222 vaccination. Receptor source: an adult in good health.

The chain links TRBV7-2 to TRBJ1-6; TRBD1 aligns across 8 bases. The CDR3 has 14 residues. In germline, CDR1 is SGHTA, CDR2 FQGNSA. The ends lost 6 bases at V and 13 bases at J; junction bases unmatched: 11. CDR3 nucleotide sequence: TGTGCCAGCAGTCAAAGGACAGGGCTGTCTCCCCTCCACTTT. This translates into CASSQRTGLSPLHF.

This clone was observed a single time. The CDR3 here is CASTPTGNQPQHF. The CDR3 DNA follows: TGTGCCAGCACCCCCACGGGAAATCAGCCCCAGCATTTT. The V call is TRBV28, the J call TRBJ1-5; D gene uncertain. Trimming took off 7 bases at V and 4 bases at J, with 11 bases between the two ends. Per the germline V gene, CDR1 is MDHEN and CDR2 is SYDVKM. The CDR3 has 13 residues.

The chain combines TRBV5-6 with TRBJ2-1; TRBD2 aligns across 8 bases. The ends lost 5 bases at V and 3 bases at J; junction bases unmatched: 7. This CDR3 comprises 15 residues. CDR1 SGHDT and CDR2 YYEEEE come from the germline V gene. CDR3 sequence (DNA): TGTGCCAGCAGGAAGGGACTAGACAACTACAATGAGCAGTTCTTC. Protein product: CASRKGLDNYNEQFF.

This clone has only one observation. The chain is built from TRBV30 and TRBJ2-2; 8 positions agree with TRBD2. V trimming: 4 bases; J trimming: 5 bases; junction bases outside the gene matches: 9. The germline V gene has CDR1 GTSNPN and CDR2 SVGIG (reference sequence). The CDR3 is made up of 15 amino acids. CDR3 in DNA: TGTGCCTGGAACCCTCATAGCGGGGTTACCGGGGAGCTGTTTTTT. Protein: CAWNPHSGVTGELFF.

This sequence joins TRBV6-5 and TRBJ1-5; D is possibly TRBD1 (5 bases). With 8 bases removed from V and 3 bases from J, the gap between germline ends came to 14 bases. From germline, CDR1 is MNHEY and CDR2 SVGAGI. The length of the CDR3 is 14 residues. The CDR3 reads CASGWGEVNQPQHF. The CDR3 bases are TGTGCCAGCGGGTGGGGCGAAGTCAATCAGCCCCAGCATTTT.

This clone was counted a single time. This chain uses TRBV7-9 with TRBJ2-7; D remains unclear. Germline V gene sequence: CDR1 SEHNR, CDR2 FQNEAQ (reference sequence). CDR3 length: 12 residues. V was trimmed by 5 bases and J by 5 bases, leaving 10 bases between them. For the CDR3, the DNA is TGTGCCAGCAGCCCGCACCGCGACGAGCAGTACTTC. This sequence encodes CASSPHRDEQYF.

The chain is built from TRBV5-6 and TRBJ1-3; D remains unclear. Germline V CDR1 and CDR2: SGHDT, YYEEEE. V lost 5 bases to trimming and J lost 4 bases, with 10 bases between them. The CDR3 loop spans 13 amino acids. The CDR3: CASRPWAGNTIYF. In nucleotides, the CDR3 is TGTGCCAGCAGGCCCTGGGCCGGAAACACCATATATTTT.

The V gene is TRBV4-1, the J gene TRBJ1-5, with 9 nucleotides matching TRBD1. V trimming: 4 bases; J trimming: 5 bases; junction bases outside the gene matches: 6. Per the germline V gene, CDR1 is MGHRA and CDR2 is YSYEKL. This CDR3 has 15 amino acids. The CDR3 loop reads CASSPGTGRDQPQHF. CDR3 DNA sequence: TGCGCCAGCAGCCCCGGGACAGGGCGGGATCAGCCCCAGCATTTT.

The chain recombines TRBV28 with TRBJ2-1; 12 bases match TRBD1. CDR1 and CDR2 (germline): MDHEN, SYDVKM. This CDR3 has 18 residues. With V trimmed by 6 bases and J by 2 bases, 11 bases remained unmatched. CDR3 residues: CASSRWDRGRGTYNEQFF. CDR3 nucleotides: TGTGCCAGCAGCCGGTGGGACAGGGGGCGCGGAACCTACAATGAGCAGTTCTTC.

The CDR3 bases are TGTGCCAGCAGCCCCTCCGGACAGGGCGGCTACACCTTC. Translated, it gives CASSPSGQGGYTF. The chain couples TRBV3-1 (or the pseudogene TRBV3-2) to TRBJ1-2; 8 nucleotides agree with TRBD1. J was trimmed by 8 bases and V by 4 bases; bases with no gene match: 6. CDR3 length equals 13 residues. Per the germline V gene, CDR1 is LGHDT and CDR2 is YNNKEL (reference sequence).

The chain has TRBV10-1 and TRBJ2-1; weak D call: TRBD1 (6 bases). The V end was cut by 5 bases, the J end by 4 bases, with 12 bases between. In germline, CDR1 is WNHNN, CDR2 SYGVQD (reference sequence). The length of the CDR3 is 14 residues. The CDR3 is CASSSRGPYNEQFF. The CDR3 coding sequence is TGCGCCAGCAGTAGCAGGGGACCTTACAATGAGCAGTTCTTC.

The chain couples TRBV6-1 to TRBJ1-6; 8 positions match TRBD1. The trim removed 3 bases at V and 6 bases at J, leaving 4 bases unmatched. The CDR3 has 15 residues. Germline V gives CDR1 MNHNS, CDR2 SASEGT. The CDR3 region is CASSDQGAGNSPLHF. CDR3 nucleotides: TGTGCCAGCAGTGATCAGGGGGCTGGTAATTCACCCCTCCACTTT.

This chain links TRBV7-8 with TRBJ2-2; D is ambiguous. Deletions cut 5 bases from V and 0 bases from J, with 13 bases between. The CDR3 length is 16 residues. Germline V gives CDR1 SGHVS, CDR2 FQNEAQ. DNA of the CDR3: TGTGCCAGCAGCAACCAGGACCGACCGAACACCGGGGAGCTGTTTTTT. This gives the protein CASSNQDRPNTGELFF.

The V gene is TRBV5-6, the J gene TRBJ2-3; the D is unclear. Per the germline V gene, CDR1 is SGHDT and CDR2 is YYEEEE. V was shortened by 10 bases and J by 1 base, with 13 bases between the two germline ends. This CDR3 has 13 amino acids. The CDR3 region has the DNA TGTGCCTTCCGGGTTTGGGGCACAGATACGCAGTATTTT. Translating it yields CAFRVWGTDTQYF.

The genes are TRBV11-3 and TRBJ2-1; tentatively, D is TRBD1 or TRBD2 (6 bases each). The CDR3 has 15 amino acids. Germline-derived CDR1 and CDR2 are SGHNT and YENEEA. V was pared by 5 bases and J by 7 bases, with 18 bases between. The CDR3 is CASSTSRGAGNEQFF. CDR3 in DNA: TGTGCCAGCAGCACTTCAAGGGGGGCCGGGAATGAGCAGTTCTTC.

This clone was detected only once. The V and J genes are TRBV5-4 and TRBJ2-1; a possible D gene is TRBD2 (6 bases). From germline, CDR1 is SGHNT and CDR2 YYREEE (reference sequence). Trimming cost V 0 bases and J 2 bases, with 12 bases left between them. The CDR3 consists of 16 residues. The DNA of the CDR3 is TGTGCCAGCAGCTTGGCCGCCGGGAGCCCCTACAATGAGCAGTTCTTC. It specifies CASSLAAGSPYNEQFF.

The chain uses TRBV3-1 (or the pseudogene TRBV3-2) and TRBJ1-1; D gene uncertain. This CDR3 has 15 residues. V lost 4 bases and J 0 bases, leaving 12 bases between the germline ends. Germline CDR1 reads LGHDT; CDR2 reads YNNKEL (reference sequence). The CDR3, as DNA: TGTGCCAGCAGCCCTACCCGGACCATGAACACTGAAGCTTTCTTT. This sequence encodes CASSPTRTMNTEAFF.

The chain uses TRBV6-5 and TRBJ1-5, with D unresolved. The CDR3 has 13 residues. Trimming pared 5 bases from V and 5 bases from J, leaving 10 bases between. Germline V gene sequence: CDR1 MNHEY, CDR2 SVGAGI. CDR3 protein: CASSTEFDQPQHF. CDR3 in DNA: TGTGCCAGCAGTACAGAATTTGATCAGCCCCAGCATTTT.

This chain's CDR3 is CASKGAVDRQPQHF. As DNA, the CDR3 is TGTGCCAGCAAGGGAGCGGTCGACCGGCAGCCCCAGCATTTT. J is TRBJ1-5 and V is TRBV6-7, with D unclear. TRBV6-7 is identified as an open reading frame with a role that is uncertain. V lost 7 bases to trimming and J lost 7 bases, with 17 bases between them. The CDR3 is made up of 14 amino acids.

V gene TRBV7-2 combines with J gene TRBJ2-1, with 7 bases fitting TRBD1. The CDR3 is 15 residues long. Trimming at V came to 0 bases and at J to 3 bases, leaving 2 bases not matched to a gene. From germline, CDR1 is SGHTA and CDR2 FQGNSA. The CDR3 loop is CASSLAGDSYNEQFF. The CDR3 DNA reads TGTGCCAGCAGCTTAGCTGGGGACAGCTACAATGAGCAGTTCTTC.

The chain joins TRBV23-1 to TRBJ1-1; maybe TRBD1 (5 bases). TRBV23-1 is an open reading frame whose function is uncertain. The CDR3 spans 15 residues. Between the trimmed V and J ends, which lost 2 bases and 1 base, there was a span of 11 bases. The CDR3 nucleotides are TGCGCCAGCAGTCAACCCTTCACAGGGAACACTGAAGCTTTCTTT. It encodes CASSQPFTGNTEAFF.

This clone was seen just once. The chain recombines TRBV5-1 with TRBJ1-2; D not resolved. V was cut by 0 bases and J by 6 bases, with 12 bases left in between. Germline CDR1 is SGHRS and CDR2 is YFSETQ. This CDR3 comprises 14 residues. The CDR3 nucleotides are TGCGCCAGCAGCTTGGCGGCGTCAGGCAATGGCTACACCTTC. Its protein is CASSLAASGNGYTF.

The sample holds one count of this clone. The chain recombines TRBV5-5 with TRBJ2-3; the match to TRBD2 covers 15 bases. J gave up 6 bases and V 0 bases, and 5 bases lay outside the gene matches. CDR3 length equals 17 residues. Germline V gives CDR1 SGHKS, CDR2 YYEKEE (reference sequence). The CDR3 spells CASSLEGLAGGSDTQYF. The DNA of the CDR3 is TGTGCCAGCAGCTTGGAGGGACTAGCGGGGGGATCGGATACGCAGTATTTT.

The chain combines TRBV19 with TRBJ2-3; TRBD2 is a possible D gene (6 bases). V dropped 7 bases and J dropped 3 bases, with 17 bases sitting between them. The CDR3 is made up of 15 amino acids. Looked up from germline, CDR1 is LNHDA and CDR2 is SQIVND (reference sequence). The CDR3 is CASNVVGGVTDTQYF. The CDR3 nucleotides are TGTGCCAGTAATGTCGTGGGCGGGGTTACAGATACGCAGTATTTT.

A single count supports this clone. This sequence joins TRBV5-1 and TRBJ2-1, with TRBD1 as a possible D gene (7 bases). This CDR3 is 16 amino acids long. V was cut by 7 bases and J by 1 base, with 18 bases left in between. The germline gives CDR1 SGHRS, CDR2 YFSETQ. The CDR3 loop is CASVEGASGSYNEQFF. CDR3 in DNA: TGCGCCAGCGTCGAGGGGGCAAGCGGGTCCTACAATGAGCAGTTCTTC.

The chain uses TRBV24-1 and TRBJ2-2, with 7 bases lining up with TRBD2. V trimming: 3 bases; J trimming: 0 bases; junction bases outside the gene matches: 6. CDR1 is KGHDR, CDR2 SFDVKD, per germline. The CDR3 spans 17 residues. The CDR3 region is CATSDPSGGSNTGELFF. The CDR3 DNA is TGTGCCACCAGTGATCCATCGGGGGGATCGAACACCGGGGAGCTGTTTTTT.

The chain joins TRBV6-5 to TRBJ2-1; D possibly corresponds to TRBD2 (7 bases). Trimming left V 2 bases short and J 8 bases short, with 19 bases between. This CDR3 comprises 16 residues. Germline CDR1 and CDR2: MNHEY and SVGAGI. The CDR3 bases are TGTGCCAGCAGTTACGGGAGGGACATTAGAGGGTATGAGCAGTTCTTC. It specifies CASSYGRDIRGYEQFF.

This rearrangement joins TRBV5-1 to TRBJ2-7, with 9 nucleotides matching TRBD1. From germline, CDR1 is SGHRS and CDR2 YFSETQ. J was trimmed by 5 bases and V by 3 bases; bases with no gene match: 9. The CDR3 has 15 residues. The CDR3 DNA sequence: TGCGCCAGCAGCTATACCGGGACAGGGCCTAACGAGCAGTACTTC. Translated: CASSYTGTGPNEQYF.